This T cell receptor beta chain was captured in a study of early T cells in non-severe SARS-CoV-2 infection. Across the study: Whole-blood bulk RNA, unsorted, was sequenced, and chains were unpaired.

In this sample, this clonotype turned up a few times. Its specificity is unknown. The V end lost 5 bases, the J end lost 0 bases, and 14 bases lay between the germline ends. Germline V gene lookup returns CDR1 SGHAT and CDR2 FQNNGV. The CDR3 extends over 16 amino acids. Broader study findings: Matching against VDJdb likely underestimated virus-specific expansions, favoring anti-spike CD8.

TCRdb recomputed calls from the 5' RACE reads with MiXCR, one row per CDR3 protein. The sample has over 90,000 distinct CDR3 sequences; over 10% are singletons. This receptor was obtained from an adult who was a healthcare worker with PCR-confirmed SARS-CoV-2 infection or an uninfected control (not recorded which). Sequencing was carried out using whole blood. The chain joins TRBV11-2 to TRBJ1-3; D not certain. In nucleotides, the CDR3 is TGTGCCAGCAGCCAGCTTCAGGCCCTCTCTGGAAACACCATATATTTT. Its translation: CASSQLQALSGNTIYF.